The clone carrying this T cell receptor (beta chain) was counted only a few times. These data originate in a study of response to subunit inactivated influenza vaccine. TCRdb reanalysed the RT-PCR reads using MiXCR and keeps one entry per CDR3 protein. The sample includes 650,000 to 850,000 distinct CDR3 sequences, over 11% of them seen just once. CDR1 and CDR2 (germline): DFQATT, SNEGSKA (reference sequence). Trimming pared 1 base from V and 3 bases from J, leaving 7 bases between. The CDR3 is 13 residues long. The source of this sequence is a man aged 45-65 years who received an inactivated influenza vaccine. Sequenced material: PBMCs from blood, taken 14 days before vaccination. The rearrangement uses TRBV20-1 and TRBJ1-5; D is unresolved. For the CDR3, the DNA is TGCAGTGCTAGAGTTAGTTTCAATCAGCCCCAGCATTTT. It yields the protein CSARVSFNQPQHF.